One TCR beta chain is described in this entry. This clone's antigen is unknown. Base qualities are missing; no much larger clone stands one base away. TCRbeta CDR3 regions were amplified from genomic DNA by means of the immunoSEQ Assay, a bias-controlled multiplex PCR. The authors' pipeline ran thus. The number of nucleated cells in each sample was estimated from the amplification of reference gene primers within the assay. Sequence reads were collapsed and filtered to measure the absolute abundance of every unique TCRbeta CDR3 rearrangement. Productive Simpson clonality was computed per sample as the square root of Simpson's diversity index over productive rearrangements. Entries here come from immuneACCESS through TCRdb and include only in-frame sequences with V and J called. Some clones fail to appear in such tables; in the studies checked, an unresolved V gene covers under half of the shortfall, and the cause of the remainder is unknown. V and J calls and clone size are given by that table; D and trimming were obtained from the DNA. A total of approximately 250,000 clones appear in this sample, around 90% of them only once. Approximately 4% of the sample rests with the top ten.

According to the germline V gene, CDR1 reads LGHNA and CDR2 reads YSLEER. Spanning cysteine to phenylalanine, the CDR3 consists of 16 amino acids. Only the CDR3 portion is preserved as DNA: 48 bases, with reading frame beginning at the first base. The germline V end is reduced by 4 bases and the J end by 4 bases; junction bases left unmatched: 10. This sample is part of a study of blood T cell repertoires in COVID-19 (dated by TCRdb to the early 2020s). Regarding the complete study: Samples from collaborators originated in the United States, Italy and Spain and spanned both the acute and convalescent phases of COVID-19. The prospective study material was composed of cDNA or gDNA derived from T cells, B-cell-depleted T cells, or PBMCs. Subjects who had been exposed to COVID-19, were actively infected with it, or had recovered from it provided the deeply sampled blood TCRbeta repertoires that made up the dataset. A freely available public database, intended as a resource for researchers studying the immune response to SARS-CoV-2, is where the repertoires were released. The samples were drawn from two sources: the first 160 participants of the ongoing ImmuneRACE study, and fewer than 1,500 subjects contributed by 6 global collaborators. A de-identified subject ID, COVID-19 status, age in years and sex were almost always included in the sample metadata. HLA class I and class II types, where available, came from metadata supplied by the sample provider rather than from assay-based typing.

Study-wide findings and limitations: How much clinical and demographic metadata was included differed by source and by participant, and the metadata was provided uncurated.

In the prospective study, participants were roughly 18 to 95 years old, resided in about two dozen geographic areas of the United States, and were enrolled through a virtual design. In the prospective study, participants were assigned to cohorts based on the clinical history participants reported in a screening survey and a study questionnaire. Mobile phlebotomists in the prospective study collected whole blood, serum and a nasopharyngeal or oropharyngeal swab from every participant. Prospective study participants could optionally give additional blood draws and questionnaires over an approximately 2-month period. Blood samples from the prospective study were shipped frozen or at room temperature prior to DNA extraction.

The chain is made from TRBV4-3 and TRBJ2-3, with 8 bases in between that match TRBD1. Sequencing was performed on PBMCs or T cells enriched from blood (not recorded which). This clonotype was sampled from a woman aged 25 to 39 with acute COVID-19. The nucleotide sequence reads TGCGCCAGCAGCCGCCGGACAGGGTTTGACGCAGATACGCAGTATTTT. The encoded protein is CASSRRTGFDADTQYF.